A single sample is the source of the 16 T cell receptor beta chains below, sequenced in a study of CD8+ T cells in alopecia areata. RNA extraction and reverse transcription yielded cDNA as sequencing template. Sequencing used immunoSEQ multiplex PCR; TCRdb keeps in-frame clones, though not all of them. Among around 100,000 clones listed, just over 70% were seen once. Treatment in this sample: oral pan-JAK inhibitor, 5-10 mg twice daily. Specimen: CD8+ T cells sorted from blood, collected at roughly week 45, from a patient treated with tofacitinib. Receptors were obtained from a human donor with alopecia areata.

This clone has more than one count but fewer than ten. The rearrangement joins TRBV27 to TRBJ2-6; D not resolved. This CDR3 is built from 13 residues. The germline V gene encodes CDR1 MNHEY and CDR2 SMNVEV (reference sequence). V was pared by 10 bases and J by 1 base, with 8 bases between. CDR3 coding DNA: TGTGCCACCTTAGAGTCTGGGGCCAACGTCCTGACTTTC. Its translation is CATLESGANVLTF.

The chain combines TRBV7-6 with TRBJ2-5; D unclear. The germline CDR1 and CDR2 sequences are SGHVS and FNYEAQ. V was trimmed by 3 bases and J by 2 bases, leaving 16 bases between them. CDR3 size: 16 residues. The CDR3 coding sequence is TGTGCCAGCAGCTTTACGGAATTGGCTAATCAAGAGACCCAGTACTTC. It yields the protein CASSFTELANQETQYF. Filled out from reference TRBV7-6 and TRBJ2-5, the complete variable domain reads GAGVSQSPRYKVTKRGQDVALRCDPISGHVSLYWYRQALGQGPEFLTYFNYEAQQDKSGLPNDRFSAERPEGSISTLTIQRTEQRDSAMYRCASSFTELANQETQYFGPGTRLLVL.

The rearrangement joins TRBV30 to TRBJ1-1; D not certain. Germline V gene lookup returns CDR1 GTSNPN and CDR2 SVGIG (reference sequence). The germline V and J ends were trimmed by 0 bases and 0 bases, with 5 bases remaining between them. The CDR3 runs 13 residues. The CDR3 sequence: CAWSVGMNTEAFF. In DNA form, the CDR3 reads TGTGCCTGGAGTGTTGGAATGAACACTGAAGCTTTCTTT.

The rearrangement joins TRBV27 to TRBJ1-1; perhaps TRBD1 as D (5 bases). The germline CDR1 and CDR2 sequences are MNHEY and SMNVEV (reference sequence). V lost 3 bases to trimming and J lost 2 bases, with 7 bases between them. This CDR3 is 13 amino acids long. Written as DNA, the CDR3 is TGTGCCAGCAGTTTGGGGGGAAACACTGAAGCTTTCTTT. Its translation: CASSLGGNTEAFF.

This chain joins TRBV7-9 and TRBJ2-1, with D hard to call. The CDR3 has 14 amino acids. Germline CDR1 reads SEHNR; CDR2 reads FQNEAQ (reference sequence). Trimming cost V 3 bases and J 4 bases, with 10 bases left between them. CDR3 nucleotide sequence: TGTGCCAGCAGCTTCGGTGCCGCATACAATGAGCAGTTCTTC. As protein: CASSFGAAYNEQFF.

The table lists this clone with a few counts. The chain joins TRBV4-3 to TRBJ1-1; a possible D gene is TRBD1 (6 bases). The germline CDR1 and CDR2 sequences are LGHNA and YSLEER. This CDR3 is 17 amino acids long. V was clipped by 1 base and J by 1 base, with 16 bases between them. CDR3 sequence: CASSQGGAGDPNTEAFF. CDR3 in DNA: TGCGCCAGCAGCCAAGGGGGGGCAGGGGACCCGAACACTGAAGCTTTCTTT.

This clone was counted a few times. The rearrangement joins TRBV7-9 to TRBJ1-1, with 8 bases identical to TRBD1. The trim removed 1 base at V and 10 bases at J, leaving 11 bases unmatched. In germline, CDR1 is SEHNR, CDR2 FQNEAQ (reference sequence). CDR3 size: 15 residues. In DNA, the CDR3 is TGTGCCAGCAGCTTAGTAGGGGGACAGGCGGCGGGAGCTTTCTTT. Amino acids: CASSLVGGQAAGAFF.

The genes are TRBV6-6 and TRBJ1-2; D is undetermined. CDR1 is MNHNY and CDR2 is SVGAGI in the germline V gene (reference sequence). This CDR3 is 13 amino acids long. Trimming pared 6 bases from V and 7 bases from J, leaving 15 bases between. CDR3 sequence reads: CASSASRESGYTF. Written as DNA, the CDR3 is TGTGCCAGCAGCGCCTCCCGTGAGAGTGGCTACACCTTC.

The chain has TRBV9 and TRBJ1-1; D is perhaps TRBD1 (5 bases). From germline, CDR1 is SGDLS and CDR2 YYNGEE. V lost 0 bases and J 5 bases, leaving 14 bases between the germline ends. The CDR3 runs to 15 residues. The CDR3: CASSVGAGRETEAFF. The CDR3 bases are TGTGCCAGCAGCGTAGGAGCAGGGAGGGAGACTGAAGCTTTCTTT.

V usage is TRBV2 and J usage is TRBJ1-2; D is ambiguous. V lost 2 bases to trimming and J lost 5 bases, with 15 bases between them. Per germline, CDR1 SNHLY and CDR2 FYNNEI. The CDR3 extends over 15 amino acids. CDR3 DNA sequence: TGTGCCAGCAGTGAAATGACCGCCCGGCGATATGGCTACACCTTC. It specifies CASSEMTARRYGYTF.

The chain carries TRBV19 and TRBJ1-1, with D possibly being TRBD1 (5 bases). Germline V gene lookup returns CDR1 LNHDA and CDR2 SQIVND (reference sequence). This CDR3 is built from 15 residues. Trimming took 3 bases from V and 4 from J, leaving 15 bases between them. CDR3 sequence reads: CASSIGTAGGTEAFF. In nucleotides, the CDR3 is TGTGCCAGTAGTATCGGTACCGCCGGGGGCACTGAAGCTTTCTTT. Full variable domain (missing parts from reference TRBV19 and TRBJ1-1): DGGITQSPKYLFRKEGQNVTLSCEQNLNHDAMYWYRQDPGQGLRLIYYSQIVNDFQKGDIAEGYSVSREKKESFPLTVTSAQKNPTAFYLCASSIGTAGGTEAFFGQGTRLTVV.

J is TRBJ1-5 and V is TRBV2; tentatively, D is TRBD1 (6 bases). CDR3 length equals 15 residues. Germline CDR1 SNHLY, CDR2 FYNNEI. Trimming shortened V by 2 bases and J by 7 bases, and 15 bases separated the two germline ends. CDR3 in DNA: TGTGCCAGCAGTGAACGGACCCAGGGGAAGCAGCCCCAGCATTTT. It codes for CASSERTQGKQPQHF. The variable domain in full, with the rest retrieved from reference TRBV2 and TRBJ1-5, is EPEVTQTPSHQVTQMGQEVILRCVPISNHLYFYWYRQILGQKVEFLVSFYNNEISEKSEIFDDQFSVERPDGSNFTLKIRSTKLEDSAMYFCASSERTQGKQPQHFGDGTRLSIL.

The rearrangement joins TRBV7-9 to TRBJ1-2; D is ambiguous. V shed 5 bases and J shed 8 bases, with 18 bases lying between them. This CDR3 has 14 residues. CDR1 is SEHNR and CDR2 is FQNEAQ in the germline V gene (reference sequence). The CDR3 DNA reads TGTGCCAGCAGCCCAATAGAACGGATTGGGGGCTACACCTTC. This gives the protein CASSPIERIGGYTF.

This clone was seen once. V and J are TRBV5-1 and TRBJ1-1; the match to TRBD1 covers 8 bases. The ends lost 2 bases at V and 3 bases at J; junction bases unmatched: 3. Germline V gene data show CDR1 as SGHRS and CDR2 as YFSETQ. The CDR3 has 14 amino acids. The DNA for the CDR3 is TGCGCCAGCAGCTTAACAGGGGGTCACACTGAAGCTTTCTTT. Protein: CASSLTGGHTEAFF.

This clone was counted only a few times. The CDR3 loop is CASSLNGRDNEQFF. As DNA, the CDR3 is TGTGCCAGCAGCTTGAATGGTAGGGACAATGAGCAGTTCTTC. This chain links TRBV7-8 with TRBJ2-1; D is ambiguous. The ends were cut back, 3 bases at V and 5 bases at J, with 11 bases in the middle. Germline values: CDR1 SGHVS, CDR2 FQNEAQ. The CDR3 has 14 amino acids.

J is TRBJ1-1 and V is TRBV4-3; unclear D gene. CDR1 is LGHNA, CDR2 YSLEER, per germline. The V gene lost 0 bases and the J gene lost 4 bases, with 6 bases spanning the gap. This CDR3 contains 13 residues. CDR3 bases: TGCGCCAGCAGCCAAGATGCGCCCACTGAAGCTTTCTTT. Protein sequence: CASSQDAPTEAFF.